A selection of T cell receptor beta chains follows, all from one sample in a study of T cells in Graves' hyperthyroidism and ophthalmopathy. TCRdb fed the multiplex PCR reads into MiXCR, producing one record per CDR3 protein. Of 450,000 to 650,000 distinct CDR3 sequences in the sample, 14% were seen once. Source material: blood. These receptors all come from a woman aged 18-29 years with Graves' ophthalmopathy. Both conserved end residues are part of each CDR3. A D gene is named only where the DNA matches it firmly. Where a row states a size, it is once, few, many or the class of an expanded clone; other rows omit it.

few | - | TRBJ2-1 | TRBV7-9 | TGTGCCAGCAGCGTAGCACAGGTTAACGATGAGCAGTTCTTC | CASSVAQVNDEQFF
- | - | TRBJ1-3 | TRBV7-9 | TGTGCCAGCAGCAGGGTGGCAGCTGGAAACACCATATATTTT | CASSRVAAGNTIYF
many | - | TRBJ2-1 | TRBV2 | TGTGCCAGCAGTGTAAGGGATAGAAACAATGAGCAGTTCTTC | CASSVRDRNNEQFF
few | TRBD2 | TRBJ2-1 | TRBV4-3 | TGCGCCAGCAGCCATGACTTGACTAGCGGGGCCTACAATGAGCAGTTCTTC | CASSHDLTSGAYNEQFF
many | - | TRBJ1-2 | TRBV7-9 | TGTGCCAGCAGCTTAGCGAACGAGTTTCATGGCTACACCTTC | CASSLANEFHGYTF
few | - | TRBJ1-1 | TRBV6-1 | TGTGCCAGTGACAGTCCCTTCGAAGCTTTCTTT | CASDSPFEAFF
many | - | TRBJ1-1 | TRBV5-1 | TGCGCCAGCAGCCGATTCCGCCATCGGGAGATGAACACTGAAGCTTTCTTT | CASSRFRHREMNTEAFF
many | - | TRBJ1-2 | TRBV12-3/TRBV12-4 | TGTGCCAGCAGTTTTAACAACAATCATGGCTACACCTTC | CASSFNNNHGYTF
few | TRBD1 | TRBJ2-7 | TRBV20-1 | TGCAGTGCTAGAGCCCCAAACACCGGGACAGGGGTTTACGAGCAGTACTTC | CSARAPNTGTGVYEQYF
many | TRBD1 | TRBJ1-2 | TRBV29-1 | TGCAGCGTCGATACAGGGGCTAACTATGGCTACACCTTC | CSVDTGANYGYTF
many | - | TRBJ1-5 | TRBV20-1 | TGCAGTGTGGCGCAGGGTAGCAATCAGCCCCAGCATTTT | CSVAQGSNQPQHF
many | TRBD2 | TRBJ2-1 | TRBV27 | TGTGCCAGCAGTATGGGACTAGCGGGAGTAAATGAGCAGTTCTTC | CASSMGLAGVNEQFF
- | - | TRBJ2-1 | TRBV24-1 | TGTGCCACCAGTGGCCCTGTGGGGGCCTCCTACAATGAGCAGTTCTTC | CATSGPVGASYNEQFF
many | TRBD2 | TRBJ2-3 | TRBV29-1 | TGCAGCGTTGTGCGGGAGAGGGATACGCAGTATTTT | CSVVRERDTQYF
- | - | TRBJ1-2 | TRBV29-1 | TGCAGCGTACCTGCATCGGGCCCATCCTATGGCTACACCTTC | CSVPASGPSYGYTF
many | TRBD1 | TRBJ2-7 | TRBV27 | TGTGCCAGCAGGGACAGGGCGAGGCGCGAGCAGTACTTC | CASRDRARREQYF
- | TRBD1 | TRBJ2-1 | TRBV5-1 | TGCGCCACCGCGGACCAGGGGGAGAGGGAGCAGTTCTTC | CATADQGEREQFF
many | - | TRBJ1-5 | TRBV2 | TGTGCCAGCAGTGAACGCCAGTTCCGGGGTCAGCCCCAGCATTTT | CASSERQFRGQPQHF
- | - | TRBJ1-2 | TRBV7-9 | TGTGCCAGCAGCTTCTCTGGCCTTGGACAGTCTAACTATGGCTACACCTTC | CASSFSGLGQSNYGYTF
- | TRBD2 | TRBJ2-1 | TRBV28 | TGTGCCAGCAGCCCTATGGGACTAGCGGTTAGCTCCTACAATGAGCAGTTCTTC | CASSPMGLAVSSYNEQFF
few | TRBD1 | TRBJ1-2 | TRBV20-1 | TGCAGTACTAGAGTAGGGCAAACACAGGGGATGGGTGGCTACACCTTC | CSTRVGQTQGMGGYTF
many | TRBD1 | TRBJ2-7 | TRBV28 | TGTGCCAGCAGTCTGACAGGGGTCGGCTACGAGCAGTACTTC | CASSLTGVGYEQYF